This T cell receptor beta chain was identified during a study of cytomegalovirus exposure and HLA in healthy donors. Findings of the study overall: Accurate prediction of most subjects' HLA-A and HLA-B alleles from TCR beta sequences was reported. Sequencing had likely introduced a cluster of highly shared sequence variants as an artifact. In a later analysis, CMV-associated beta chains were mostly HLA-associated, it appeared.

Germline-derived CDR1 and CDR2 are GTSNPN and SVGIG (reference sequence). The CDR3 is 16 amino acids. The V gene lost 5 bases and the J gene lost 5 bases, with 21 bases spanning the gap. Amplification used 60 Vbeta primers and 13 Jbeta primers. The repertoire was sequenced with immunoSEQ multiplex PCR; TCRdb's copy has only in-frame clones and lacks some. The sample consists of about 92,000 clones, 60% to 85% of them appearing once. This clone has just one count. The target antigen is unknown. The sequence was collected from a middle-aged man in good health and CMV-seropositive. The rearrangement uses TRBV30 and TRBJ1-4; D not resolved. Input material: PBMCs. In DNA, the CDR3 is TGTGCCTGGGGATCTAAACCGGGATACGCGAATGAAAAACTGTTTTTT. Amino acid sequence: CAWGSKPGYANEKLFF.